These 27 T cell receptor beta chains were sequenced from one sample in a study of CD8 T cells in Susac syndrome. RNA totalling about 0.45 to 1 ug underwent reverse transcription with random hexamers. TCRdb independently ran MiXCR on the immunoSEQ multiplex PCR reads; one entry per CDR3 protein. The data contain some 300,000 distinct CDR3 sequences, 75% to 85% of them seen just once; the ten biggest clones take up 0.21%. What was sequenced was CD8+ T cells from PBMCs. The origin of the receptors is a human donor with multiple sclerosis.

This rearrangement joins TRBV7-6 to TRBJ1-1, with D perhaps matching TRBD1 (5 bases). CDR3 length: 15 amino acids. Germline values: CDR1 SGHVS, CDR2 FNYEAQ. V lost 0 bases and J 1 base, leaving 9 bases between the germline ends. The CDR3 sequence is CASSLAVQGNTEAFF. CDR3 DNA: TGTGCCAGCAGCTTAGCGGTGCAGGGGAACACTGAAGCTTTCTTT.

The chain has TRBV20-1 and TRBJ2-7; 8 nucleotides agree with TRBD1. Germline assignment: CDR1 DFQATT and CDR2 SNEGSKA (reference sequence). Losses at the gene ends were 0 bases for V and 4 bases for J; bases not matched to a gene: 5. This CDR3 has 14 amino acids. The CDR3: CSAREPGQGYEQYF. The CDR3, as DNA: TGCAGTGCTAGAGAGCCAGGACAGGGTTACGAGCAGTACTTC.

The genes are TRBV6-1 and TRBJ1-1; no firm D call. This CDR3 region has 16 residues. Trimming shortened V by 1 base and J by 0 bases, and 12 bases separated the two germline ends. CDR1 and CDR2 from the germline V gene are MNHNS and SASEGT. CDR3 sequence (DNA): TGTGCCAGCAGTGAAGAGCACACGTTTATGAACACTGAAGCTTTCTTT. Translation: CASSEEHTFMNTEAFF.

The genes are TRBV20-1 and TRBJ2-1, with D tentatively TRBD1 (5 bases). Germline CDR1 is DFQATT and CDR2 is SNEGSKA (reference sequence). V was clipped by 0 bases and J by 5 bases, with 17 bases between them. The CDR3 is 16 amino acids. In nucleotides, the CDR3 is TGCAGTGCTAGAGATGGGTACCAGGGCAAGGACAATGAGCAGTTCTTC. Its protein product is CSARDGYQGKDNEQFF.

This chain uses TRBV6-2 or TRBV6-3 with TRBJ2-1, with a tentative D call TRBD2 (6 bases). Between the trimmed V and J ends, which lost 6 bases and 4 bases, there was a span of 16 bases. CDR1 is MNHEY and CDR2 is SVGEGT in the germline V gene. CDR3 length: 15 residues. For the CDR3, the DNA is TGTGCCAGCAGGCCCCGGGACTTATCTTACAATGAGCAGTTCTTC. Translating it yields CASRPRDLSYNEQFF.

The chain carries TRBV4-3 and TRBJ1-2, with 7 bases aligning to TRBD1. The CDR3 is made up of 15 amino acids. Unmatched junction bases numbered 6, after V lost 1 base and J lost 4 bases. Germline V gene data show CDR1 as LGHNA and CDR2 as YSLEER. CDR3 in amino acids: CASSQGAGQLYGYTF. The CDR3 nucleotides read TGCGCCAGCAGCCAAGGGGCGGGACAGCTCTATGGCTACACCTTC.

The chain is built from TRBV27 and TRBJ2-1; 7 bases fit TRBD2. CDR1 is MNHEY, CDR2 SMNVEV, per germline (reference sequence). This CDR3 spans 15 amino acids. V shed 4 bases and J 3 bases; nucleotides not matched to a gene: 6. Here the CDR3 reads CASSSGLEYYNEQFF. Here the CDR3 DNA reads TGTGCCAGCAGTTCTGGACTAGAATACTACAATGAGCAGTTCTTC.

The V gene is TRBV4-3, the J gene TRBJ2-4; D gene ambiguous. With 1 base removed from V and 2 bases from J, the gap between germline ends came to 9 bases. The germline V gene encodes CDR1 LGHNA and CDR2 YSLEER. The length of the CDR3 is 15 residues. The CDR3, as DNA: TGCGCCAGCAGCCAAGGCCCGTTCTCCAAAAACATTCAGTACTTC. It encodes CASSQGPFSKNIQYF.

CDR3 amino acids: CASRRPGGSNQPQHF. CDR3 nucleotides: TGTGCCAGCAGACGACCGGGGGGGAGCAATCAGCCCCAGCATTTT. The V and J genes are TRBV7-2 and TRBJ1-5, with a weak D call TRBD1 (5 bases). V lost 6 bases to trimming and J lost 1 base, with 13 bases between them. This CDR3 has 15 residues. Per the germline V gene, CDR1 is SGHTA and CDR2 is FQGNSA. The variable domain in full, with the rest retrieved from reference TRBV7-2 and TRBJ1-5, is GAGVSQSPSNKVTEKGKDVELRCDPISGHTALYWYRQSLGQGLEFLIYFQGNSAPDKSGLPSDRFSAERTGGSVSTLTIQRTQQEDSAVYLCASRRPGGSNQPQHFGDGTRLSIL.

The rearrangement uses TRBV4-3 and TRBJ2-2, with 7 bases lining up with TRBD2. This CDR3 is built from 18 residues. Germline V CDR1 and CDR2: LGHNA, YSLEER. J gave up 4 bases and V 4 bases, and 15 bases lay outside the gene matches. This chain's CDR3 is CASSPRLGRESGTGELFF. The CDR3 DNA follows: TGCGCCAGCAGCCCCCGGCTGGGGCGGGAGAGCGGCACCGGGGAGCTGTTTTTT.

The CDR3 sequence: CASSREEAGFLDEQFF. DNA of the CDR3: TGCGCCAGCAGCCGGGAGGAAGCGGGGTTTTTGGATGAGCAGTTCTTC. V is TRBV5-1 and J is TRBJ2-1; TRBD2 matches at 7 bases. The CDR3 is 16 amino acids. Germline V gene data show CDR1 as SGHRS and CDR2 as YFSETQ. The ends lost 4 bases at V and 8 bases at J; junction bases unmatched: 15.

This chain joins TRBV30 and TRBJ1-5; D remains ambiguous. CDR1 is GTSNPN, CDR2 SVGIG, per germline (reference sequence). Trimming cost V 1 base and J 0 bases, with 4 bases left between them. The CDR3 covers 13 residues. CDR3 DNA: TGTGCCTGGAGTGACTATAGCAATCAGCCCCAGCATTTT. Amino acids: CAWSDYSNQPQHF.

The J gene is TRBJ2-7, the V gene TRBV6-1; D may be TRBD1 (6 bases). The CDR3 runs 14 residues. Per the germline V gene, CDR1 is MNHNS and CDR2 is SASEGT. V was pared by 4 bases and J by 0 bases, with 10 bases between. For the CDR3, the DNA is TGTGCCAGCAGTGCCGGACAGCCCTCCTACGAGCAGTACTTC. Amino acid sequence: CASSAGQPSYEQYF.

The CDR3 sequence is CASSQELVGDGTDTQYF. The CDR3 DNA follows: TGTGCCAGCAGCCAAGAATTGGTGGGAGACGGTACAGATACGCAGTATTTT. The chain is built from TRBV14 and TRBJ2-3; a possible D gene is TRBD2 (5 bases). The ends were cut back, 0 bases at V and 3 bases at J, with 16 bases in the middle. Germline V CDR1 and CDR2: SGHDN, FVKESK. The CDR3 has 17 amino acids.

The gene calls are TRBV27 and TRBJ2-5; no reliable D call. The V gene's germline CDR1 is MNHEY and CDR2 SMNVEV (reference sequence). Trimming took off 6 bases at V and 3 bases at J, with 11 bases between the two ends. The CDR3 has 13 residues. The CDR3 bases are TGTGCCAGCAGGCAAGGGATGGAAGAGACCCAGTACTTC. This encodes CASRQGMEETQYF.

This clonotype was seen a few times. The chain combines TRBV12-3 or TRBV12-4 with TRBJ2-1; D not resolved. This CDR3 contains 13 residues. With 5 bases removed from V and 4 bases from J, the gap between germline ends came to 9 bases. The CDR3 protein is CASSPGPYNEQFF. The DNA for the CDR3 is TGTGCCAGCAGTCCCGGCCCTTACAATGAGCAGTTCTTC.

This rearrangement joins TRBV11-2 to TRBJ1-1; D is undetermined. The CDR3 runs 13 residues. Germline V CDR1 and CDR2: SGHAT, FQNNGV. V lost 4 bases and J 8 bases, leaving 14 bases between the germline ends. CDR3 sequence: CASSSPWAGEAFF. CDR3 coding DNA: TGTGCCAGCAGCTCACCCTGGGCTGGGGAAGCTTTCTTT.

The chain employs TRBV5-4 and TRBJ1-1, with a possible D match to TRBD1 (6 bases). The ends were cut back, 1 base at V and 3 bases at J, with 19 bases in the middle. The CDR3 sequence is 17 residues long. Germline values: CDR1 SGHNT, CDR2 YYREEE (reference sequence). CDR3: CASSLRSGGLLDTEAFF. CDR3 coding DNA: TGTGCCAGCAGCTTGAGGAGCGGGGGGCTCCTGGACACTGAAGCTTTCTTT.

CDR3 nucleotide sequence: TGTGCCAGCAGCTTAGGGACAGGGCGTGCCTACGAGCAGTACTTC. Encoded protein: CASSLGTGRAYEQYF. The chain is built from TRBV7-9 and TRBJ2-7; 8 bases are a match to TRBD1. Germline assignment: CDR1 SEHNR and CDR2 FQNEAQ (reference sequence). V gave up 1 base and J gave up 2 bases; unmatched junction bases: 4. The CDR3 loop spans 15 amino acids.

This clonotype showed up just once. J is TRBJ1-3 and V is TRBV23-1; TRBD1 is a possible D gene (6 bases). TRBV23-1 is reported as an ORF; its role is uncertain. The V end lost 0 bases, the J end lost 0 bases, and 15 bases lay between the germline ends. This CDR3 contains 18 residues. As DNA, the CDR3 is TGCGCCAGCAGTCAATCGGGGGGCAGGCTAAGCTCTGGAAACACCATATATTTT. Its protein is CASSQSGGRLSSGNTIYF.

This rearrangement joins TRBV7-9 to TRBJ2-3; D remains unclear. Germline CDR1 and CDR2: SEHNR and FQNEAQ (reference sequence). The CDR3 loop spans 16 amino acids. V lost 3 bases and J 2 bases, leaving 15 bases between the germline ends. CDR3 in amino acids: CASSFQLRPSTDTQYF. As DNA, the CDR3 is TGTGCCAGCAGCTTCCAACTGCGTCCCTCCACAGATACGCAGTATTTT. The full variable domain, completed using reference TRBV7-9 and TRBJ2-3, is DTGVSQNPRHKITKRGQNVTFRCDPISEHNRLYWYRQTLGQGPEFLTYFQNEAQLEKSRLLSDRFSAERPKGSFSTLEIQRTEQGDSAMYLCASSFQLRPSTDTQYFGPGTRLTVL.

J is TRBJ2-7 and V is TRBV28, with 10 positions matching TRBD2. This CDR3 comprises 14 residues. Looked up from germline, CDR1 is MDHEN and CDR2 is SYDVKM. J gave up 5 bases and V 3 bases, and 4 bases lay outside the gene matches. For the CDR3, the DNA is TGTGCCAGCAGTTTGGGACTAGCGACCCACGAGCAGTACTTC. Amino acid sequence: CASSLGLATHEQYF.

The V and J genes are TRBV7-9 and TRBJ2-3; D is uncertain. There are 13 residues in the CDR3. Per the germline V gene, CDR1 is SEHNR and CDR2 is FQNEAQ (reference sequence). Trimming took 4 bases from V and 4 from J, leaving 9 bases between them. Here the CDR3 DNA reads TGTGCCAGCAGCTCCCCATCATCAGATACGCAGTATTTT. Translating it yields CASSSPSSDTQYF.

The rearrangement uses TRBV29-1 and TRBJ2-1; D is uncertain. Trimming took off 2 bases at V and 4 bases at J, with 15 bases between the two ends. The CDR3 has 15 amino acids. The V gene's germline CDR1 is SQVTM and CDR2 ANQGSEA. CDR3: CSVETAEPDYNEQFF. CDR3 coding DNA: TGCAGCGTTGAAACCGCAGAACCAGATTACAATGAGCAGTTCTTC.

The sample holds one count of this clonotype. The chain is built from TRBV12-3 or TRBV12-4 and TRBJ2-2, with D perhaps TRBD2 (5 bases). The V end lost 7 bases, the J end lost 5 bases, and 20 bases lay between the germline ends. The CDR3 runs to 16 residues. CDR3 coding DNA: TGTGCCAGCAACTACGCCAGCGGAATGACGACCGGGGAGCTGTTTTTT. Translation gives CASNYASGMTTGELFF.

This clonotype appeared a single time. The chain recombines TRBV13 with TRBJ2-3, with 13 positions matching TRBD2. Trimming took 5 bases from V and 4 from J; bases not matched to a gene: 12. The CDR3 has 18 amino acids. CDR1 is PRHDT and CDR2 is FYEKMQ in the germline V gene (reference sequence). CDR3 coding DNA: TGTGCCAGCAGCCTAACTTTGACTAGCGGGAGGAGGGCAGATACGCAGTATTTT. Amino acid sequence: CASSLTLTSGRRADTQYF.

The rearrangement uses TRBV7-2 and TRBJ2-7; D ambiguous. Per germline, CDR1 SGHTA and CDR2 FQGNSA. The CDR3 extends over 15 amino acids. V lost 5 bases and J 5 bases, leaving 19 bases between the germline ends. Here the CDR3 reads CASSPLLGEDDEQYF. DNA of the CDR3: TGTGCCAGCAGCCCCCTGCTAGGTGAAGATGACGAGCAGTACTTC.